This TCR beta chain stems from a study of beta chain features in type 1 diabetes. Study-level findings and limits: Researchers report that Type 1 diabetes patients had moderately but significantly shorter TCRB CDR3s across all four CD4+ subsets.

This clone appeared a single time. Its antigen remains unidentified. What was sequenced were expressed TCRB transcripts, since all of the isolated RNA had been reverse transcribed. Some clones are missing from TCRdb's copy, which holds only in-frame ones; the method was immunoSEQ multiplex PCR. Of roughly 700,000 clones in the sample, over 10% were seen once. Germline loops: CDR1 SQVTM, CDR2 ANQGSEA. The CDR3 runs 14 residues. The chain has TRBV29-1 and TRBJ2-5; TRBD1 might be the D (6 bases). The tail of the sequence fits TRBJ2-7 better, so the J call may be wrong. Material: naive CD4+ T cells from blood. This TCR was recovered from a man between 18 and 29 years old with type 1 diabetes. CDR3 DNA sequence: TGCAGCGTTGGGGGGCACGCAGCATCCTACGAGCAGTACTTC. Amino acid sequence: CSVGGHAASYEQYF.